This TCR beta chain was retrieved from a study of Ad26.COV2.S vaccination and SARS-CoV-2 variants (dated by TCRdb to about 2021). A note on the overall study: Donors in the vaccine arm were drawn from COV1001, a phase I-IIa trial of Ad26.COV2.S in healthy adults that was multicentre, randomized, double-blind and placebo-controlled. Trial participants were randomized into five groups of five, in which low-dose or high-dose Ad26.COV2.S was given once or twice, or placebo was given on both occasions. A total of some 30 samples were included in the TCR-sequenced set, comprising approximately 20 Ad26.COV2.S vaccine recipients, 5 placebo recipients and 8 SARS-CoV-2 convalescent individuals. Throughout the experiments and outcome assessment, investigators stayed blinded to trial group allocation. Sequencing of the TCRbeta repertoire served to evaluate the specificity and breadth of SARS-CoV-2-reactive T cell receptors following Ad26.COV2.S vaccination. Ad26.COV2.S was given intramuscularly at 5x10^10 or 1x10^11 viral particles, as a single shot or as two shots 56 days apart. Paper-wide results and their limitations: Vaccine and placebo recipients had comparable non-spike TCR breadth, which fits with the vaccine containing only spike. Comparing responses between vaccine doses or regimens was not something the study was powered to do. After vaccination, spike-specific CD8+ and CD4+ T cell responses were reported to show substantial breadth. Compared with placebo recipients, Ad26.COV2.S recipients showed higher spike-specific TCR breadth (P = 0.0014). The authors noted that the TCR breadth and depth analyses may have underestimated total T cell responses.

To note about this clone: The clone's antigen remains unknown. Per-nucleotide qualities are absent, and no much larger clonotype sits a single base away.

In the paper's terms, the treatment or condition label means: 15 to 20 received Ad26.COV2.S at low or high dose, single or two shots; 5 received placebo; per-sample allocation not given. Repertoires of vaccine and placebo recipients were sequenced from samples collected on day 63 after the first injection. Between 29 July and 7 August 2020, Cohort 1b enrolled about two dozen adults aged 18-55 years at one site in Boston, USA. Ad26.COV2.S was a replication-incompetent adenovirus type 26 vector expressing a prefusion-stabilized SARS-CoV-2 spike protein from the original Wuhan strain. From V the trimming removes 5 bases and from J it removes 3 bases, while the gene matches leave 2 bases of the junction unaccounted for. Via the germline V gene, CDR1 is SNHLY and CDR2 FYNNEI. CDR3 length: 13 amino acids, cysteine to phenylalanine. Here the CDR3 DNA is all that survives: 39 bases in frame from base 1.

The immunoSEQ Assay was used to sequence TCRbeta CDR3 regions. After extraction, genomic DNA underwent amplification by bias-controlled multiplex PCR, followed by high-throughput sequencing. As for the original processing: To quantify the absolute abundance of each unique TCRbeta CDR3 region, sequences were collapsed and filtered. T cell fraction was estimated by normalizing TCRbeta template counts to usable DNA, with usable DNA measured through amplification of reference genes found in all nucleated cells. Repertoire TCRs were annotated as SARS-CoV-2-specific when V gene, CDR3 amino acid sequence and J gene were exactly matched to a known reactive TCR set. MIRA supplied the reference SARS-CoV-2 TCR set, which was filtered for enrichment in COVID-19-positive ImmuneCODE repertoires so that public or cross-reactive TCRs were removed. Drawing on the MIRA antigens, annotated TCRs were analysed further at the level of specific ORF or position within ORF. Breadth was defined as the number of annotated unique rearrangements divided by the total number of unique productive rearrangements, and depth was defined as the summed frequency of the annotated unique rearrangements. Two-sided Wilcoxon rank-sum tests were used to compare TCR breadth between groups. Entries here come from immuneACCESS through TCRdb and include only in-frame sequences with V and J called. Some clones fail to appear in such tables; in the studies checked, an unresolved V gene covers under half of the shortfall, and the cause of the remainder is unknown. That table gives V, J and clone size, and the DNA gave D and trimming. This sample has about 320,000 clones in its table, and approximately 86% of those were observed once. The ten largest make up 1.9% of the sample.

The V and J genes are TRBV2 and TRBJ1-2; 8 nucleotides in the junction match TRBD1. This clonotype originated in a person aged 18 to 59 who received the Ad26.COV2.S COVID-19 vaccine or a placebo. The specimen was peripheral blood, collected in a trial of Ad26.COV2.S vaccine versus placebo. The sequenced DNA is TGTGCCAGCAGTACGGGACAGGACTATGGCTACACCTTC. Its amino acids are CASSTGQDYGYTF. The reference TRBV2 and TRBJ1-2 proteins fill in what lies around the CDR3, so the full variable domain reads EPEVTQTPSHQVTQMGQEVILRCVPISNHLYFYWYRQILGQKVEFLVSFYNNEISEKSEIFDDQFSVERPDGSNFTLKIRSTKLEDSAMYFCASSTGQDYGYTFGSGTRLTVV.